The T cell receptor (beta chain) under discussion was sequenced for a study of brain T cells in children with intractable seizures. Whole-study findings and limits: Viral specificity was inferred only from CDR3 similarity; HCMV serostatus was unknown.

Germline-derived CDR1 and CDR2 are MNHEY and SVGAGI. The CDR3 runs 15 residues. The V and J ends lost 2 bases and 3 bases, in that order; junction bases with no gene match: 4. TCRdb's copy holds only in-frame clones and misses some; the assay was immunoSEQ multiplex PCR. The sample holds 110,000 or so clones; approximately 94% are singletons and the top ten take 3.8%. Concerning this clone: Antigen specificity is unknown.

This rearrangement joins TRBV6-5 to TRBJ2-7, with 10 bases matching TRBD2. This sample comprised peripheral blood, obtained at surgery. This clonotype was obtained from a boy under two years old with hemimegalencephaly and intractable seizures. The CDR3, as DNA: TGTGCCAGCAGTTACAGGTCTAGCGGGAGCTACGAGCAGTACTTC. Its translation is CASSYRSSGSYEQYF.